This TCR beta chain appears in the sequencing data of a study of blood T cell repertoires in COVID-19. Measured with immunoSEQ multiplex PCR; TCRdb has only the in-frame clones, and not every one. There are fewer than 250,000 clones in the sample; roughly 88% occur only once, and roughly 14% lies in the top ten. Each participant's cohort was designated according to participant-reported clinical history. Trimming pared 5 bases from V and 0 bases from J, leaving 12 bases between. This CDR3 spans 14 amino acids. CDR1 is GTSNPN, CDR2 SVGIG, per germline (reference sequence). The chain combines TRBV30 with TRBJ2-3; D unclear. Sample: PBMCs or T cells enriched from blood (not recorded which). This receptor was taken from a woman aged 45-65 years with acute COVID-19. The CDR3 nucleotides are TGTGCCTGGTCCCTTTTAGCTAGCACAGATACGCAGTATTTT. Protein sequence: CAWSLLASTDTQYF. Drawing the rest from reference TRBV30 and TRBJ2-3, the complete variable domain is SQTIHQWPATLVQPVGSPLSLECTVEGTSNPNLYWYRQAAGRGLQLLFYSVGIGQISSEVPQNLSASRPQDRQFILSSKKLLLSDSGFYLCAWSLLASTDTQYFGPGTRLTVL.